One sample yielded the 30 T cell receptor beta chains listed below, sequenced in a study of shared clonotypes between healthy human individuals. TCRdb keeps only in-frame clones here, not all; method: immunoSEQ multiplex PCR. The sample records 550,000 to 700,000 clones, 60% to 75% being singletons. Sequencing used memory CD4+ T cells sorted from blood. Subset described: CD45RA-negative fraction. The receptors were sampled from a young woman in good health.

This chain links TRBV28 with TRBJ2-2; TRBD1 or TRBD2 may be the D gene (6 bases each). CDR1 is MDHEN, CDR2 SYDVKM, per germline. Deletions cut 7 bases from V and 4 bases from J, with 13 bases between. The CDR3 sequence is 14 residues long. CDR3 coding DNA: TGTGCCAGCAAAACAGGGAGGAGCACCGGGGAGCTGTTTTTT. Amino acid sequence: CASKTGRSTGELFF.

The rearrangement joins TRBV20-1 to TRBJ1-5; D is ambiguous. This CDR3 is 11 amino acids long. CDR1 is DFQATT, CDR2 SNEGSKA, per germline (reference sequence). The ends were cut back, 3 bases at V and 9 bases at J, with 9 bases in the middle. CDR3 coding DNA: TGCAGTGCTAGGGCCGTAGGGCCCCAGCATTTT. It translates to CSARAVGPQHF.

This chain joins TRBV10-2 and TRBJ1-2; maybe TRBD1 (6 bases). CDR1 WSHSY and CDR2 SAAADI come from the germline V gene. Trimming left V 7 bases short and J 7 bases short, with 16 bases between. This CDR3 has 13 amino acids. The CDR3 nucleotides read TGCGCCAGCACCGGACAGCTAGAGACTGGCTACACCTTC. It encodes CASTGQLETGYTF.

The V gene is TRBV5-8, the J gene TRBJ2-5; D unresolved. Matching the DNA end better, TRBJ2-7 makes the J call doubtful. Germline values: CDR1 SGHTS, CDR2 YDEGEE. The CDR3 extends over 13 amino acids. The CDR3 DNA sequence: TGTGCCAGCAGCTTAATCGGAGCCTACGAGCAGTACTTC. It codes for CASSLIGAYEQYF.

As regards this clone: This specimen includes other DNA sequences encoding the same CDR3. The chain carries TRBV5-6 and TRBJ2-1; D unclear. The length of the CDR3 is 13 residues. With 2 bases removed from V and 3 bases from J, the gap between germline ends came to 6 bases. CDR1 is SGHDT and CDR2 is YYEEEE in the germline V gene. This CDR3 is CASSLGSYNEQFF. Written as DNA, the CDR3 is TGTGCCAGCAGCTTAGGCAGCTACAATGAGCAGTTCTTC.

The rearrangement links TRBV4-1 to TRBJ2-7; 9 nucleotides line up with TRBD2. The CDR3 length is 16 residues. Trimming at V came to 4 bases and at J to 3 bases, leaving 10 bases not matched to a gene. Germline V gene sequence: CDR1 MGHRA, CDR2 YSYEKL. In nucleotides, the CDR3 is TGCGCCAGCAGCCTCAATAGCGGGAGTTCTGGCTACGAGCAGTACTTC. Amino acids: CASSLNSGSSGYEQYF.

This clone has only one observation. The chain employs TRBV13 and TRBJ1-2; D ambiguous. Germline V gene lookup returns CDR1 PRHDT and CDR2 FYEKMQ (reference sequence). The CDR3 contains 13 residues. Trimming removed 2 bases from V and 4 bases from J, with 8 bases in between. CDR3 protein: CASSLYPSYGYTF. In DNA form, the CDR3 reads TGTGCCAGCAGCTTATACCCCTCCTATGGCTACACCTTC.

The CDR3 loop reads CASRYRGARRGGYTF. The CDR3 DNA reads TGTGCCAGCAGATATAGGGGCGCCCGGCGCGGTGGCTACACCTTC. The V gene is TRBV28, the J gene TRBJ1-2, with D tentatively TRBD1 (5 bases). Germline values: CDR1 MDHEN, CDR2 SYDVKM. The ends were cut back, 6 bases at V and 7 bases at J, with 21 bases in the middle. The CDR3 consists of 15 residues.

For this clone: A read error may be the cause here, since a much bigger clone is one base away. The CDR3: CASSLWDGYTF. As DNA, the CDR3 is TGTGCCAGCAGCTTGTGGGATGGCTACACCTTC. The chain employs TRBV5-8 and TRBJ1-2; D ambiguous. This CDR3 region has 11 residues. V lost 1 base, J lost 6 bases, and 4 bases lay in between. Germline V gene data show CDR1 as SGHTS and CDR2 as YDEGEE.

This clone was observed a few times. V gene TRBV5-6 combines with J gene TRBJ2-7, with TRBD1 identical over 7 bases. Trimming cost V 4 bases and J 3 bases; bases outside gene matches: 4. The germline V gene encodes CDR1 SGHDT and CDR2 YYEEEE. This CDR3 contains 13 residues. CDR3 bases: TGTGCCAGCAGCCTGACAGGGTACTACGAGCAGTACTTC. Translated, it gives CASSLTGYYEQYF.

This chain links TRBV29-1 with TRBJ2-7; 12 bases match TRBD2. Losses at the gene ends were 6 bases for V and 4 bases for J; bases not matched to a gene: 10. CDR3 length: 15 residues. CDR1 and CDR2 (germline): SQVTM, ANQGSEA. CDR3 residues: CSVLAGGIGVYEQYF. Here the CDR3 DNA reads TGCAGCGTGCTAGCGGGAGGGATCGGGGTATACGAGCAGTACTTC.

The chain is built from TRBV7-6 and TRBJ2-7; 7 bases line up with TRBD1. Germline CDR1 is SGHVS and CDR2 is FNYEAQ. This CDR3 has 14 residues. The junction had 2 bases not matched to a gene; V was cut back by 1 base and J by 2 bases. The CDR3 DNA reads TGTGCCAGCAGCTTAGGGCAGGGGGCCTACGAGCAGTACTTC. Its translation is CASSLGQGAYEQYF.

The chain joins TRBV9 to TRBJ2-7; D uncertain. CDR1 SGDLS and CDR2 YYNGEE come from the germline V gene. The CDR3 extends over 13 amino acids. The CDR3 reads CGEKNDKTYEQYF. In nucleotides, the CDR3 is TGTGGGGAAAAGAATGACAAAACCTACGAGCAGTACTTC.

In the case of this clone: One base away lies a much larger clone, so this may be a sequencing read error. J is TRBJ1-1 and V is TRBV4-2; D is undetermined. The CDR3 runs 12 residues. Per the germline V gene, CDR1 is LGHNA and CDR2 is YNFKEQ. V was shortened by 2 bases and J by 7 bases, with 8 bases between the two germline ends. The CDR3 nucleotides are TGTGCCAGCAGCCAATCCGGGCTTGAAGCTTTCTTT. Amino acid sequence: CASSQSGLEAFF.

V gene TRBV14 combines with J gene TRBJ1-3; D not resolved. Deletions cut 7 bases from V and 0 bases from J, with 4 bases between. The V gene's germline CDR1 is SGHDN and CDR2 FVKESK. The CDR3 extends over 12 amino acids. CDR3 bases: TGTGCCAGCAAGCGCTCTGGAAACACCATATATTTT. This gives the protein CASKRSGNTIYF.

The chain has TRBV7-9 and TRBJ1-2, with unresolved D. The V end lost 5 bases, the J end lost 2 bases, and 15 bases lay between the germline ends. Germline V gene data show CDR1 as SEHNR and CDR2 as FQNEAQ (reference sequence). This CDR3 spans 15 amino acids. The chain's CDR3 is CASSPGKDGNYGYTF. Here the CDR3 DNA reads TGTGCCAGCAGCCCCGGGAAGGACGGGAACTATGGCTACACCTTC.

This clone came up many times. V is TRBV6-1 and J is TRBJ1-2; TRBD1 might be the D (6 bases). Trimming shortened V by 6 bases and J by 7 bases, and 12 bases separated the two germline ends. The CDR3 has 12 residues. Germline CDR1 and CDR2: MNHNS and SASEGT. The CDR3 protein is CASRTQGSGYTF. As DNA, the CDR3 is TGTGCCAGCAGGACCCAGGGGTCTGGCTACACCTTC.

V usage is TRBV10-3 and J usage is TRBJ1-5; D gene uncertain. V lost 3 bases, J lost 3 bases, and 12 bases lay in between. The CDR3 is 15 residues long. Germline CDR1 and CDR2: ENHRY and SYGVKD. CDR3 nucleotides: TGTGCCATCAGTGATCACCGGGTCATCAATCAGCCCCAGCATTTT. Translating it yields CAISDHRVINQPQHF.

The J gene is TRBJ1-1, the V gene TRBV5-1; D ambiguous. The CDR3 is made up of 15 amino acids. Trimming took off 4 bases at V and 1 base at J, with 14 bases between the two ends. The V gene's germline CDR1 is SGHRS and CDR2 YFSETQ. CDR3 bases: TGCGCCAGCAGCCCGGACCCCCAGAGGAACACTGAAGCTTTCTTT. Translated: CASSPDPQRNTEAFF.

The CDR3 is CASSLFGGEKLFF. As DNA, the CDR3 is TGTGCCAGCAGCCTTTTTGGAGGTGAAAAACTGTTTTTT. V and J are TRBV7-9 and TRBJ1-4; D is undetermined. This CDR3 has 13 amino acids. Trimming shortened V by 5 bases and J by 7 bases, and 11 bases separated the two germline ends. Germline lookup yields CDR1 SEHNR and CDR2 FQNEAQ (reference sequence). The full variable domain, its missing parts supplied by reference TRBV7-9 and TRBJ1-4, is DTGVSQNPRHKITKRGQNVTFRCDPISEHNRLYWYRQTLGQGPEFLTYFQNEAQLEKSRLLSDRFSAERPKGSFSTLEIQRTEQGDSAMYLCASSLFGGEKLFFGSGTQLSVL.

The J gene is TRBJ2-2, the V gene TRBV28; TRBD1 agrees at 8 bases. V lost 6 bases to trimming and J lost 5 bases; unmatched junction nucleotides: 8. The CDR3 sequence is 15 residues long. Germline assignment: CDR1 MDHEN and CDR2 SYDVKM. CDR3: CASRRRGLGTGELFF. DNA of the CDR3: TGTGCCAGCAGGCGCAGGGGGCTGGGGACCGGGGAGCTGTTTTTT. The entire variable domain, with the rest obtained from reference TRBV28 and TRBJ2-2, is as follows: DVKVTQSSRYLVKRTGEKVFLECVQDMDHENMFWYRQDPGLGLRLIYFSYDVKMKEKGDIPEGYSVSREKKERFSLILESASTNQTSMYLCASRRRGLGTGELFFGEGSRLTVL.

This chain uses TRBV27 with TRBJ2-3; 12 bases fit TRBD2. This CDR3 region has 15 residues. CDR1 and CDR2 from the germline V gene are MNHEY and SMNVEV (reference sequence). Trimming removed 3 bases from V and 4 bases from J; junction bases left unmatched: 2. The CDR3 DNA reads TGTGCCAGCAGTTTCCTAGCGGGAGGGGCAGATACGCAGTATTTT. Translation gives CASSFLAGGADTQYF.

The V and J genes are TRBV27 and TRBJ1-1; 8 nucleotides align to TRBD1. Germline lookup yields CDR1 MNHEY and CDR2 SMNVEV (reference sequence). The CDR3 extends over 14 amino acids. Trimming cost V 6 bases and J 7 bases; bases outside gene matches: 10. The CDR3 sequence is CASRRDRLNFEAFF. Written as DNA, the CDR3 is TGTGCCAGCAGAAGGGACAGGCTTAATTTTGAAGCTTTCTTT.

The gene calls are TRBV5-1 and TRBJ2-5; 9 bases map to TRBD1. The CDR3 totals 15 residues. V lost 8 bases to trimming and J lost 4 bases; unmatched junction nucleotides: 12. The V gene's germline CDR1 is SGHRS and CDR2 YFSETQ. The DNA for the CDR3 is TGCGCCAGTTCACTGGGACAGGGAGGGCCAGAGACCCAGTACTTC. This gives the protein CASSLGQGGPETQYF.

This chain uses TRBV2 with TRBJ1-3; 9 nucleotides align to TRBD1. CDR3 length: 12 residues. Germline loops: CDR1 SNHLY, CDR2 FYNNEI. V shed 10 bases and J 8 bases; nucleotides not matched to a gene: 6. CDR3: CAIGTGLDTIYF. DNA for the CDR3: TGTGCCATCGGGACAGGGCTGGACACCATATATTTT.

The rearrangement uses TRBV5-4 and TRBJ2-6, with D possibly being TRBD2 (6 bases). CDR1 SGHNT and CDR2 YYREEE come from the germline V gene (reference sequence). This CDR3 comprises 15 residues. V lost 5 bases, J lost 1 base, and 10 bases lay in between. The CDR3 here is CASRTGGSGANVLTF. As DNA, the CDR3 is TGTGCCAGCAGGACCGGGGGTTCTGGGGCCAACGTCCTGACTTTC. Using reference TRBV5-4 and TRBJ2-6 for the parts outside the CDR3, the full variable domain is ETGVTQSPTHLIKTRGQQVTLRCSSQSGHNTVSWYQQALGQGPQFIFQYYREEENGRGNFPPRFSGLQFPNYSSELNVNALELDDSALYLCASRTGGSGANVLTFGAGSRLTVL.

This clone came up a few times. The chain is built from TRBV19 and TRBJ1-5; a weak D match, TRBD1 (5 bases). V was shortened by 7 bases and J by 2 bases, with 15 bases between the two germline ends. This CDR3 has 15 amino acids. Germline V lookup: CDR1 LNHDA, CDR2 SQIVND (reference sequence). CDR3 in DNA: TGTGCCAGTAAGGTCAGGGAAACGGGCAATCAGCCCCAGCATTTT. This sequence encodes CASKVRETGNQPQHF.

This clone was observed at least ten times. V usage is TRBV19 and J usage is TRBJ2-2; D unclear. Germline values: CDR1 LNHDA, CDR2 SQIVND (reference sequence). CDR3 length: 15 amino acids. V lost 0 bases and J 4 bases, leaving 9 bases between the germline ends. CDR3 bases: TGTGCCAGTAGTATAGATGACCTGATCACCGGGGAGCTGTTTTTT. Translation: CASSIDDLITGELFF.

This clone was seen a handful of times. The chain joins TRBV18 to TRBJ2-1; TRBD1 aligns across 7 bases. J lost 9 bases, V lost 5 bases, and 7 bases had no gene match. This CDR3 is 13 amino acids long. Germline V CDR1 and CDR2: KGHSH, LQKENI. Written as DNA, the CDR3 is TGTGCCAGCTCAAGACAGGGACAAAGTGAGCAGTTCTTC. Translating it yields CASSRQGQSEQFF.

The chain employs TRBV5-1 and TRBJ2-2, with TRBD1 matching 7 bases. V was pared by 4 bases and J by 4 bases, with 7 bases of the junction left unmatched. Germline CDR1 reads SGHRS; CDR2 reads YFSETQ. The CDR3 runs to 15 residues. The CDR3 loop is CASSNTGAGTGELFF. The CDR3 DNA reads TGCGCCAGCAGCAATACAGGGGCGGGCACCGGGGAGCTGTTTTTT.